This T cell receptor beta chain was profiled in a study of CXCR3-negative and CXCR3-positive naive CD8 T cells. Germline CDR1 reads SQVTM; CDR2 reads ANQGSEA. The CDR3 totals 16 residues. UMI-labeled 5' RACE TRB cDNA libraries were prepared from the cells. Each CDR3 protein gets one entry in TCRdb, which reprocessed the 5' RACE reads and gives no DNA. The sample has 3,000 to 3,500 distinct CDR3 sequences. Considering frequency, this clonotype is medium-sized. This chain uses TRBV29-1 with TRBJ2-3; the D call from TCRdb, TRBD1, cannot be confirmed without DNA. The sequenced sample consisted of naive CXCR3- CD8+ T cells from blood. Subset in this sample: CD45RO-CCR7+CD27+CD95- naive CD8+ T cells lacking CXCR3 (TNR3-). The sequence came from a human donor in good health. Some clones in this sample may be carry-over from other donors' samples. The CDR3 sequence: CSVEDPGQGSTDTQYF.